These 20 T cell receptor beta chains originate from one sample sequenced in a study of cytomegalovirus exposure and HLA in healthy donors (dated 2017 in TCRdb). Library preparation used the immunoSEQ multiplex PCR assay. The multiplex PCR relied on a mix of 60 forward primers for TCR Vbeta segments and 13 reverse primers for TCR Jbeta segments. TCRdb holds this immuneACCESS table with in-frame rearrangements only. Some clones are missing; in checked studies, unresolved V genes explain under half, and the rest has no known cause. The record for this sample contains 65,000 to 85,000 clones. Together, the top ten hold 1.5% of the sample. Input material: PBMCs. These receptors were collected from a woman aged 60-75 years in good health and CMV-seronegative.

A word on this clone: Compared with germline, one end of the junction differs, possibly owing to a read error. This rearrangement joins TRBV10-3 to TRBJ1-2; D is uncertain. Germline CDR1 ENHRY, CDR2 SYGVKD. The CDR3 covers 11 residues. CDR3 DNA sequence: TGTGCCATCAGTGCCGGAGCGGGCTCCACCTTC. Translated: CAISAGAGSTF.

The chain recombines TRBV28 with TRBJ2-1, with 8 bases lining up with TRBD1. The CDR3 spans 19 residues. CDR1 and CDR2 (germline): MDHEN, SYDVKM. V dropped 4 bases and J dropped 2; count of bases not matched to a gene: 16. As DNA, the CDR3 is TGTGCCAGCAGTTCCGCCGCAGTCCGGGACAGGTCCGCCTACAATGAGCAGTTCTTC. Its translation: CASSSAAVRDRSAYNEQFF.

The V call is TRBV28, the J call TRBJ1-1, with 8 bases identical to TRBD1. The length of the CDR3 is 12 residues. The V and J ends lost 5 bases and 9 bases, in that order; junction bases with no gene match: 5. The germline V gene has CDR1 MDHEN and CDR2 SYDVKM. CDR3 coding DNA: TGTGCCAGCAGTCCAGACAGGGGAAAAGCTTTCTTT. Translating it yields CASSPDRGKAFF.

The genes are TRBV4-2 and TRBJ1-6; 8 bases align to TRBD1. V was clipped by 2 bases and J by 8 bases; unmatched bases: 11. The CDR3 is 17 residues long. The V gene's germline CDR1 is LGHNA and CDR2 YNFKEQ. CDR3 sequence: CASSQPLPGQADSPLHF. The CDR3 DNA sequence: TGTGCCAGCAGCCAACCTCTCCCGGGACAGGCGGATTCACCCCTCCACTTT.

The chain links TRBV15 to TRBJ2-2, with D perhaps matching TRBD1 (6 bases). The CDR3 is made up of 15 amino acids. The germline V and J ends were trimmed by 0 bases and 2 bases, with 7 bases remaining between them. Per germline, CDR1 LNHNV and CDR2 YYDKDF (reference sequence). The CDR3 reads CATSRDGGNTGELFF. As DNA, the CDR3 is TGTGCCACCAGCAGAGATGGGGGCAACACCGGGGAGCTGTTTTTT.

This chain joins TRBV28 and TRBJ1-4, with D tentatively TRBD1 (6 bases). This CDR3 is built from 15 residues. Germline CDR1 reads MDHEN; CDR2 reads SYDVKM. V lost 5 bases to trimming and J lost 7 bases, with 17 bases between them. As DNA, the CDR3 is TGTGCCAGCAGTACCAGCGGGGGGGCGCTTGAAAAACTGTTTTTT. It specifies CASSTSGGALEKLFF.

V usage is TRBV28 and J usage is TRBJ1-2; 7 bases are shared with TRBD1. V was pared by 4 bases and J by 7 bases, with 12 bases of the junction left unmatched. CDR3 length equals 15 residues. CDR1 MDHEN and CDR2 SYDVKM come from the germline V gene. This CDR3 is CASSSLTGYRAGYTF. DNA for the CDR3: TGTGCCAGCAGTTCTCTGACAGGGTACCGCGCTGGCTACACCTTC.

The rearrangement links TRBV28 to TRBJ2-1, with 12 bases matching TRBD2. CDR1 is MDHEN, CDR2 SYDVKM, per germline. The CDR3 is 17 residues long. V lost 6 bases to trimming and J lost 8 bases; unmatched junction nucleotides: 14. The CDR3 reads CASSPGFLTSGSYEQFF. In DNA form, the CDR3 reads TGTGCCAGCAGCCCGGGGTTCCTGACTAGCGGGAGCTATGAGCAGTTCTTC. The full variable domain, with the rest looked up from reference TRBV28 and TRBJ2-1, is DVKVTQSSRYLVKRTGEKVFLECVQDMDHENMFWYRQDPGLGLRLIYFSYDVKMKEKGDIPEGYSVSREKKERFSLILESASTNQTSMYLCASSPGFLTSGSYEQFFGPGTRLTVL.

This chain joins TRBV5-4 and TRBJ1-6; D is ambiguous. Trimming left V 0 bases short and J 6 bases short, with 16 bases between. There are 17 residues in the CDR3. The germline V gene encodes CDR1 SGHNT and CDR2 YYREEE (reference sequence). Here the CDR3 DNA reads TGTGCCAGCAGCTTGGGGGGAGGCTTCTCTACTAATTCACCCCTCCACTTT. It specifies CASSLGGGFSTNSPLHF.

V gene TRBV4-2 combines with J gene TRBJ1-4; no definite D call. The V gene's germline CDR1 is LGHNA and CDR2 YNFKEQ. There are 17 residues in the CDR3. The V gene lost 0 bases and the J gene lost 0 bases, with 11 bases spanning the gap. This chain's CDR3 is CASSQDSTRATNEKLFF. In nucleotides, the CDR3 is TGTGCCAGCAGCCAAGATTCGACGAGGGCAACTAATGAAAAACTGTTTTTT.

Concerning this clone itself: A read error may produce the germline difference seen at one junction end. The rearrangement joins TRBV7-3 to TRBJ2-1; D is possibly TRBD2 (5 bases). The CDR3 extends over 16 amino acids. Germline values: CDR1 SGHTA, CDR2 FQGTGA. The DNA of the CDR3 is TGTGCCAGCACCTTAGGTGGAGGAAGGTCCTACAATGAGCAGTTCTTC. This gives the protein CASTLGGGRSYNEQFF.

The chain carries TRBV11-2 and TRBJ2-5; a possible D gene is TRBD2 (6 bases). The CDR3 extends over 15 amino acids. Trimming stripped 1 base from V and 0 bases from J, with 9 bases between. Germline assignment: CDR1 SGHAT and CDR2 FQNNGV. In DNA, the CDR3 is TGTGCCAGCAGCTTAGGAGGAGGGAACCAAGAGACCCAGTACTTC. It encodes CASSLGGGNQETQYF.

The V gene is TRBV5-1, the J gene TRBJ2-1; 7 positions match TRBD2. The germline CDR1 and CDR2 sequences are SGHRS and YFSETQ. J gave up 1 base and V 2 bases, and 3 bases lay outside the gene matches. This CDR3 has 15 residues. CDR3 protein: CASSFSSGSYNEQFF. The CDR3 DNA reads TGCGCCAGCAGCTTCTCTAGCGGATCCTACAATGAGCAGTTCTTC.

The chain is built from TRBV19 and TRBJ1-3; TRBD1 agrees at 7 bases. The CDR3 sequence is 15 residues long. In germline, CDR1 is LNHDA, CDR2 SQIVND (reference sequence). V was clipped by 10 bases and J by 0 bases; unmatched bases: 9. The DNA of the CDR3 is TGTGCCACTGCCGGACAGGCCAACTCTGGAAACACCATATATTTT. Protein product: CATAGQANSGNTIYF.

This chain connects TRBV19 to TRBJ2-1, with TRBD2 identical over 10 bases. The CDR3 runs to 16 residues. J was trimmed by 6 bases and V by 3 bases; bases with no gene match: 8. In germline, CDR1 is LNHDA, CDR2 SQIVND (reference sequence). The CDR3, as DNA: TGTGCCAGTAGTATCCAAGCGGGAGGGCCCACCAATGAGCAGTTCTTC. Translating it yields CASSIQAGGPTNEQFF.

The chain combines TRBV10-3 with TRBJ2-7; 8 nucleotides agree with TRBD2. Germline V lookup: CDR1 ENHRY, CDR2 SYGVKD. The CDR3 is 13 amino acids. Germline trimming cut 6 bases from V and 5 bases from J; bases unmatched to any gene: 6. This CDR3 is CAIRGGLVNEQYF. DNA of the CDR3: TGTGCCATCAGGGGGGGACTAGTTAACGAGCAGTACTTC.

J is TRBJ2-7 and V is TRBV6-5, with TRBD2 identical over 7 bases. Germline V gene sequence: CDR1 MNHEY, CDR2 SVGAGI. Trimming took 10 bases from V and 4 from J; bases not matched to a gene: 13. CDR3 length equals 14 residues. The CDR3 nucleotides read TGTGCCACCAAACGTGGACTAGTTGCGTACGAGCAGTACTTC. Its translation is CATKRGLVAYEQYF.

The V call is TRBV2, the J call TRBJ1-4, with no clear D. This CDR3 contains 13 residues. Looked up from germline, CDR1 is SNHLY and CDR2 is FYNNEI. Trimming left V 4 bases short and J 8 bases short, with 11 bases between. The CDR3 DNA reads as TGTGCCAGCAGTGGGAAGGGAGGCGAAAAACTGTTTTTT. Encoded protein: CASSGKGGEKLFF.

The CDR3 loop reads CASSQLLASSTDTQYF. CDR3 sequence (DNA): TGTGCCAGCTCACAATTACTAGCGAGTAGCACAGATACGCAGTATTTT. This chain links TRBV18 with TRBJ2-3; the match to TRBD2 covers 7 bases. This CDR3 is built from 16 residues. The trim removed 4 bases at V and 0 bases at J, leaving 7 bases unmatched. Germline CDR1 is KGHSH and CDR2 is LQKENI.

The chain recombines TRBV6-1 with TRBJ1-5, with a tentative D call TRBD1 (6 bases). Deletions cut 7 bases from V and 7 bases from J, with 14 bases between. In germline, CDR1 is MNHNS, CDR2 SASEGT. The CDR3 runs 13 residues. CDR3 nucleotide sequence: TGTGCCAGCACGCGACAGGCCGAGCAGCCCCAGCATTTT. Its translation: CASTRQAEQPQHF.